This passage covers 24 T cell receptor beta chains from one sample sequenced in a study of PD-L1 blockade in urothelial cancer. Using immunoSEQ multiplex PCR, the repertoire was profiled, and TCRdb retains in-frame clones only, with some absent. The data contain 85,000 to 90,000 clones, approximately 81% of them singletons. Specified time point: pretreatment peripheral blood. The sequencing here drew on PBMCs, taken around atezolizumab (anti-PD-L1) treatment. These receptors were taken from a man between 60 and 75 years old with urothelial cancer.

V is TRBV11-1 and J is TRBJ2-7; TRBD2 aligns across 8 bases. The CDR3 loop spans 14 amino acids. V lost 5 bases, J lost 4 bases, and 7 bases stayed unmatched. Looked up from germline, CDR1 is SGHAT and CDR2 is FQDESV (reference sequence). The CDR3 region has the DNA TGTGCCAGCAGCCCTCTAGCGGGTACGTACGAGCAGTACTTC. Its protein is CASSPLAGTYEQYF.

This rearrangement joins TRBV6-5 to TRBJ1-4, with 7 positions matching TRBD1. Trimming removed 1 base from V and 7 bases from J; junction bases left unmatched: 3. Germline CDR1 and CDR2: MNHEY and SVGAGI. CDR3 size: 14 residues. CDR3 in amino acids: CASSYLTGREKLFF. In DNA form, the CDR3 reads TGTGCCAGCAGTTACTTGACAGGGCGTGAAAAACTGTTTTTT.

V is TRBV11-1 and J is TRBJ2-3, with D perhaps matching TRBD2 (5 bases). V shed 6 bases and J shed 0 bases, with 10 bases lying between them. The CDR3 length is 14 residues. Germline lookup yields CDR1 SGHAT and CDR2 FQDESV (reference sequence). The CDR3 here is CASSLGVSTDTQYF. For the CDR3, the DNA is TGTGCCAGCAGTTTGGGAGTAAGCACAGATACGCAGTATTTT.

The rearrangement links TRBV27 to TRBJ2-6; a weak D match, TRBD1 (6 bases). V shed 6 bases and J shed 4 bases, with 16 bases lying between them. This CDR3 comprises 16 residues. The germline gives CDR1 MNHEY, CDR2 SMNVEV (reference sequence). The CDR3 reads CASRLLQGAGANVLTF. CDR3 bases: TGTGCCAGCAGATTACTACAGGGTGCAGGGGCCAACGTCCTGACTTTC.

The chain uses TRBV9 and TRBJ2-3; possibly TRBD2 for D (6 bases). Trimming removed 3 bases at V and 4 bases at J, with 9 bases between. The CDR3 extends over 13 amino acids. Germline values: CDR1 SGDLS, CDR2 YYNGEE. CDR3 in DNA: TGTGCCAGCAGCGCCCGGGAGTCAGATACGCAGTATTTT. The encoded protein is CASSARESDTQYF.

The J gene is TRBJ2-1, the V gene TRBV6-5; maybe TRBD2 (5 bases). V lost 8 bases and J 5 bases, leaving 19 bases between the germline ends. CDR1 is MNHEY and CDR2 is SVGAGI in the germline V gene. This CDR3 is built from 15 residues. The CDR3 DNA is TGTGCCAGCCGGCGGGCTAACCCGGCCAACAATGAGCAGTTCTTC. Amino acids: CASRRANPANNEQFF.

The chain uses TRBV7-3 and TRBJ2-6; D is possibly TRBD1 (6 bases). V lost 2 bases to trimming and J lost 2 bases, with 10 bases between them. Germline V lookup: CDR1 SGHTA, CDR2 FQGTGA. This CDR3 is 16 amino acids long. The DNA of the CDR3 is TGTGCCAGCAGCTTAGGTACAGGGACTGGGGCCAACGTCCTGACTTTC. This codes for CASSLGTGTGANVLTF.

The CDR3 loop is CAISDTTSSGGAPYEQYF. CDR3 bases: TGTGCCATCAGTGATACCACCTCTAGCGGGGGGGCACCCTACGAGCAGTACTTC. The chain carries TRBV10-3 and TRBJ2-7; the match to TRBD2 covers 12 bases. The CDR3 loop spans 18 amino acids. The germline gives CDR1 ENHRY, CDR2 SYGVKD. The V segment lost 3 bases and the J segment 2 bases; nucleotides outside the gene matches: 11.

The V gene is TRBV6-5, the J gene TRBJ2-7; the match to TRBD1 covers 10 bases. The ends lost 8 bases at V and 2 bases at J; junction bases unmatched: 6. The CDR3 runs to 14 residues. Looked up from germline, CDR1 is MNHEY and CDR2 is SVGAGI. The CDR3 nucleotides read TGTGCCAGCCGTCGAGGACAGGGGGCCTACGAGCAGTACTTC. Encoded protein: CASRRGQGAYEQYF.

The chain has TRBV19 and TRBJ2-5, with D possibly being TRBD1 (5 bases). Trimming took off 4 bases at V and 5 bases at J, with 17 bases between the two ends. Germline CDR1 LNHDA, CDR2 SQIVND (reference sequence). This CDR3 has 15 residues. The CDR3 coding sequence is TGTGCCAGTAGTACCGCAAGGACACGGGTGGAGACCCAGTACTTC. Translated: CASSTARTRVETQYF.

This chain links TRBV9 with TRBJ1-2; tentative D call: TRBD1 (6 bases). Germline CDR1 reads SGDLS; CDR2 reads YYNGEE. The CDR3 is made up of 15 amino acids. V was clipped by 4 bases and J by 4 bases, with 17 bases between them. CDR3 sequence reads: CASSPRGGLIYGYTF. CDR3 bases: TGTGCCAGCAGCCCCCGCGGGGGGCTTATCTATGGCTACACCTTC.

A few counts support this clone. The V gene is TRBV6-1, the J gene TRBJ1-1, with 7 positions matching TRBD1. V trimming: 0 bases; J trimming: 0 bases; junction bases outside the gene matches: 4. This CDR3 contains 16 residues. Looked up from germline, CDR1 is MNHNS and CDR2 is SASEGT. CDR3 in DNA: TGTGCCAGCAGTGAAGCTTTTGGGACAGTGAACACTGAAGCTTTCTTT. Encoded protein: CASSEAFGTVNTEAFF.

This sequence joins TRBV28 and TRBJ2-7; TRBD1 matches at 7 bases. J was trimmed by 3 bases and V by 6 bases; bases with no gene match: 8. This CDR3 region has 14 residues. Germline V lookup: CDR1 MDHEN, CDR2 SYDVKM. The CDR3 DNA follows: TGTGCCAGCAGCAACATCCGGGACAGCTACGAGCAGTACTTC. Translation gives CASSNIRDSYEQYF.

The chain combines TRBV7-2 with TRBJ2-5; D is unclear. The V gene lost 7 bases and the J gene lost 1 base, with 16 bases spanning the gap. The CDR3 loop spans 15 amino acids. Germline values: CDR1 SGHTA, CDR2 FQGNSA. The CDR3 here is CASNHEDGSQETQYF. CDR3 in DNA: TGTGCCAGCAACCATGAAGACGGGTCCCAAGAGACCCAGTACTTC.

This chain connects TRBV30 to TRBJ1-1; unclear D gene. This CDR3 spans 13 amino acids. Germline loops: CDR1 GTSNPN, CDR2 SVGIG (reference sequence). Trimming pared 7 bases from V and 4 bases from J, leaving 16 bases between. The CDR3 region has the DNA TGTGCCTTCTATCCTCTCGGAGGCACTGAAGCTTTCTTT. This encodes CAFYPLGGTEAFF.

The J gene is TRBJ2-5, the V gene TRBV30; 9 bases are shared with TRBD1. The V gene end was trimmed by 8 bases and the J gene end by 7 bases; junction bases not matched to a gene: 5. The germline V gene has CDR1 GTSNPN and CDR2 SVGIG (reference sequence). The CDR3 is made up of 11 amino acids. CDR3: CAQDRGATQYF. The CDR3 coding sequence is TGTGCCCAGGACAGGGGTGCGACCCAGTACTTC.

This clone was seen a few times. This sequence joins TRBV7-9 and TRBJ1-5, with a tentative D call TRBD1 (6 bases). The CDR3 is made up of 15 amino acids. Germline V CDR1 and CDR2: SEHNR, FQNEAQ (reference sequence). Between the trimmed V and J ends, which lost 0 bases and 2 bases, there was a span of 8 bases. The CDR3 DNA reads TGTGCCAGCAGCTTAGCAGGGGGAGGCAATCAGCCCCAGCATTTT. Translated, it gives CASSLAGGGNQPQHF. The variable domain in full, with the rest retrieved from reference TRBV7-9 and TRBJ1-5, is DTGVSQNPRHKITKRGQNVTFRCDPISEHNRLYWYRQTLGQGPEFLTYFQNEAQLEKSRLLSDRFSAERPKGSFSTLEIQRTEQGDSAMYLCASSLAGGGNQPQHFGDGTRLSIL.

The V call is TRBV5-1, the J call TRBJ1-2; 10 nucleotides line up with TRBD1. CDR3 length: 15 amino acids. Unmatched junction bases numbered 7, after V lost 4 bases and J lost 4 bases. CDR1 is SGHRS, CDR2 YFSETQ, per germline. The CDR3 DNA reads TGCGCCAGCAGCCTGACAGGGGGCGGTAGCTATGGCTACACCTTC. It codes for CASSLTGGGSYGYTF.

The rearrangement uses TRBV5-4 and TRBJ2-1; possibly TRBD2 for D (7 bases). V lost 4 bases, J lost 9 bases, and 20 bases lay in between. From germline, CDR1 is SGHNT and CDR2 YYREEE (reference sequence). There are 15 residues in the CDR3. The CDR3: CASSPDRQRGGEQFF. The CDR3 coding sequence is TGTGCCAGCAGCCCCGACAGGCAGCGCGGGGGTGAGCAGTTCTTC.

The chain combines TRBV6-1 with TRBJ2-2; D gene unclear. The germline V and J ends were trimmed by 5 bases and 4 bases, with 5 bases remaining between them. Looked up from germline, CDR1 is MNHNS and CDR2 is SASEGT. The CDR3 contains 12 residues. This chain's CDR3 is CASSPRTGELFF. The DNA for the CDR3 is TGTGCCAGCAGTCCGCGCACCGGGGAGCTGTTTTTT.

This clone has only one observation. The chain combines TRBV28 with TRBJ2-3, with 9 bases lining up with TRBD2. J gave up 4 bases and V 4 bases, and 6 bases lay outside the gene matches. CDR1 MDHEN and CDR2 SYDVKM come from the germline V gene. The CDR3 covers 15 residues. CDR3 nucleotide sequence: TGTGCCAGCAGTTCTTTGGCGGGAGGGCCAGATACGCAGTATTTT. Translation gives CASSSLAGGPDTQYF.

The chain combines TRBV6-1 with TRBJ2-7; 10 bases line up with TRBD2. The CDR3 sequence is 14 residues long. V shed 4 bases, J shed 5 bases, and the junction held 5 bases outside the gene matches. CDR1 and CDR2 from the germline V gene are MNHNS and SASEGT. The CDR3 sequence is CASSVSGRDDEQYF. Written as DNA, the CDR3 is TGTGCCAGCAGTGTAAGCGGGAGGGATGACGAGCAGTACTTC.

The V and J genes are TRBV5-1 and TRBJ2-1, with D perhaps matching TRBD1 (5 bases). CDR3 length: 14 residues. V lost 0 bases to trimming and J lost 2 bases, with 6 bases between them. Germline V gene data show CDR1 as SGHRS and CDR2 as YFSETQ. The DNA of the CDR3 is TGCGCCAGCAGCTTGGGACAGCCCTACAATGAGCAGTTCTTC. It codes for CASSLGQPYNEQFF. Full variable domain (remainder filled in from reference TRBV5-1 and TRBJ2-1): KAGVTQTPRYLIKTRGQQVTLSCSPISGHRSVSWYQQTPGQGLQFLFEYFSETQRNKGNFPGRFSGRQFSNSRSEMNVSTLELGDSALYLCASSLGQPYNEQFFGPGTRLTVL.

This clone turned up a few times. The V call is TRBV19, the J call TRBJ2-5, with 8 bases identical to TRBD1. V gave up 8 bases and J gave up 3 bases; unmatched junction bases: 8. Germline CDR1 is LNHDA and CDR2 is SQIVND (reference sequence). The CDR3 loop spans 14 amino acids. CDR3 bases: TGTGCCAGTGCTGGGACAGGCTACAAAGAGACCCAGTACTTC. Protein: CASAGTGYKETQYF.